This T cell receptor beta chain derives from a study of early T cells in non-severe SARS-CoV-2 infection. For the study at large: The input, bulk RNA from unsorted whole blood, was sequenced, and chains were unpaired. General study points: VDJdb matching favored anti-spike CD8 responses, missing private and CD4 specificities.

The CDR3 length is 14 residues. V dropped 5 bases and J dropped 2; count of bases not matched to a gene: 5. The V gene's germline CDR1 is SGHTA and CDR2 FQGTGA. Unique molecular identifier tags were affixed to discrete cDNA molecules. TCRdb re-called the 5' RACE reads through MiXCR, storing one row per CDR3 protein. The sample records 74,000 or so distinct CDR3 sequences, approximately 10% being singletons. This clonotype was found many times. No antigen is known for it. The specimen was whole blood. This chain uses TRBV7-3 with TRBJ1-1; TRBD1 matches 7 bases. The clonotype was recovered from an adult who was a healthcare worker with PCR-confirmed SARS-CoV-2 infection or an uninfected control (not recorded which). CDR3 coding DNA: TGTGCCAGCAGCATACAGGGGACCAACACTGAAGCTTTCTTT. Protein product: CASSIQGTNTEAFF.